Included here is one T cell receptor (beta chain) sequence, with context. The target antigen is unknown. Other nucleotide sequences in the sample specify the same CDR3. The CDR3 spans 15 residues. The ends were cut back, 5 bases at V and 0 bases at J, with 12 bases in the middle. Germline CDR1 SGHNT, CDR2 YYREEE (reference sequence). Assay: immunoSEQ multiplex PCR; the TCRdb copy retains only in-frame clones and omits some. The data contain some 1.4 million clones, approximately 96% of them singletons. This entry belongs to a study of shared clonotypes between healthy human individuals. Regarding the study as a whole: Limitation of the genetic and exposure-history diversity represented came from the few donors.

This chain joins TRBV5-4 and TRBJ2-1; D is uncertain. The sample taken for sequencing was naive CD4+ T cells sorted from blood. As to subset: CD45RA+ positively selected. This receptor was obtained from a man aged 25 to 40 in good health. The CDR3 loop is CASSLGRSSYNEQFF. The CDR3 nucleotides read TGTGCCAGCAGTTTAGGCCGGAGCTCCTACAATGAGCAGTTCTTC.